The 9 T cell receptor beta chains below were found in one sample sequenced in a study of cytomegalovirus exposure and HLA in healthy donors. Primers for the PCR totalled 60 Vbeta and 13 Jbeta. The table came from immunoSEQ multiplex PCR; TCRdb's copy has only in-frame clones and leaves some out. Of about 140,000 clones in the sample, 70% to 85% were seen once. The sequenced sample was PBMCs. Every receptor here comes from a middle-aged woman in good health and CMV-seronegative.

The chain links TRBV7-9 to TRBJ1-1; D is unclear. Trimming took off 2 bases at V and 8 bases at J, with 9 bases between the two ends. Germline values: CDR1 SEHNR, CDR2 FQNEAQ (reference sequence). This CDR3 has 12 amino acids. In nucleotides, the CDR3 is TGTGCCAGCAGCTTACTACAGCCCGAAGCTTTCTTT. Encoded protein: CASSLLQPEAFF.

The rearrangement uses TRBV9 and TRBJ1-1; D is uncertain. Germline CDR1 reads SGDLS; CDR2 reads YYNGEE. Deletions cut 0 bases from V and 5 bases from J, with 11 bases between. CDR3 length: 14 amino acids. The CDR3 DNA reads as TGTGCCAGCAGCGTAGGAGCCGAACGGACTGAAGCTTTCTTT. This encodes CASSVGAERTEAFF.

V is TRBV7-7 and J is TRBJ2-1; D gene unclear. The V gene's germline CDR1 is SSHAT and CDR2 FNYEAQ (reference sequence). V was trimmed by 5 bases and J by 0 bases, leaving 11 bases between them. The CDR3 runs 15 residues. Here the CDR3 reads CASSIYLSSYNEQFF. The CDR3 region has the DNA TGTGCCAGCAGCATATACTTGAGCTCCTACAATGAGCAGTTCTTC.

This clone showed up just a few times. The chain links TRBV18 to TRBJ1-4; 9 positions agree with TRBD1. Trimming cost V 6 bases and J 6 bases; bases outside gene matches: 5. Per the germline V gene, CDR1 is KGHSH and CDR2 is LQKENI. This CDR3 has 14 residues. The CDR3 sequence: CASSPGQGDEKLFF. The DNA of the CDR3 is TGTGCCAGCTCTCCGGGACAGGGAGATGAAAAACTGTTTTTT.

Details on this clone: One end of the junction does not line up with germline, which may come from a read error. The rearrangement links TRBV9 to TRBJ1-4; D might be TRBD1 (5 bases). From germline, CDR1 is SGDLS and CDR2 YYNGEE. CDR3 length equals 14 residues. The CDR3 coding sequence is TGTGCCAGCGGCGTAGGAGAAAAAAGGGGAAAACTGTTTTTT. Its translation is CASGVGEKRGKLFF.

In the case of this clone: Different DNA sequences within this sample yield the same CDR3. The chain combines TRBV9 with TRBJ2-1, with D tentatively TRBD1 (6 bases). CDR1 is SGDLS, CDR2 YYNGEE, per germline. Trimming pared 0 bases from V and 1 base from J, leaving 8 bases between. The CDR3 covers 15 residues. CDR3 in amino acids: CASSVVGGSYNEQFF. The CDR3 DNA follows: TGTGCCAGCAGCGTAGTAGGGGGTTCCTACAATGAGCAGTTCTTC.

There are a few counts of this clone. This chain links TRBV28 with TRBJ2-3, with 9 positions matching TRBD1. This CDR3 region has 14 residues. J was trimmed by 5 bases and V by 6 bases; bases with no gene match: 6. CDR1 and CDR2 (germline): MDHEN, SYDVKM. Here the CDR3 reads CASRWTGEKDTQYF. The DNA of the CDR3 is TGTGCCAGCAGGTGGACAGGGGAGAAAGATACGCAGTATTTT.

The V and J genes are TRBV28 and TRBJ2-7; D gene uncertain. Trimming cost V 4 bases and J 3 bases, with 10 bases left between them. Looked up from germline, CDR1 is MDHEN and CDR2 is SYDVKM. The CDR3 extends over 13 amino acids. The DNA for the CDR3 is TGTGCCAGCAGTTCCCCAGGCAACTACGAGCAGTACTTC. It yields the protein CASSSPGNYEQYF.

The J gene is TRBJ2-1, the V gene TRBV10-2, with TRBD2 matching 9 bases. Germline trimming cut 10 bases from V and 8 bases from J; bases unmatched to any gene: 6. Germline V lookup: CDR1 WSHSY, CDR2 SAAADI. The CDR3 runs 12 residues. CDR3 amino acids: CATLAGRDEQFF. CDR3 DNA: TGCGCCACTCTAGCGGGACGCGATGAGCAGTTCTTC.